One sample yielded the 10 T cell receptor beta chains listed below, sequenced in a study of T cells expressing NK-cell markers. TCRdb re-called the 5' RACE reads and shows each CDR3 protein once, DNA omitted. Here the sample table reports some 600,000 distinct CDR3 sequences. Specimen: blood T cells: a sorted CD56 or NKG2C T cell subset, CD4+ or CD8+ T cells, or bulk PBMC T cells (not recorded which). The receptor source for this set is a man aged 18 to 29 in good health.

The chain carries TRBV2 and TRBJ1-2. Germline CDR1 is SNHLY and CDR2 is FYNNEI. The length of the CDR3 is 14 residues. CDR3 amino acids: CASSQALANYGYTF.

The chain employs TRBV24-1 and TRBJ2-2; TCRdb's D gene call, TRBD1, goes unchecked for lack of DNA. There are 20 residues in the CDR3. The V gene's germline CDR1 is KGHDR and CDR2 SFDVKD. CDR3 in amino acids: CATSERRDRGHRTGTGELFF.

CDR3 region: CASSVGTVAGEAFF. The chain is built from TRBV6-1 and TRBJ1-1; lacking DNA, the TRBD1 call made by TCRdb goes unchecked. The V gene's germline CDR1 is MNHNS and CDR2 SASEGT. This CDR3 is 14 amino acids long.

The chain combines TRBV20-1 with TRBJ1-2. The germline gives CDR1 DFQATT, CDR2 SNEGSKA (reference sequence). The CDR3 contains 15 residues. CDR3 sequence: CSAKGTASTNYGYTF.

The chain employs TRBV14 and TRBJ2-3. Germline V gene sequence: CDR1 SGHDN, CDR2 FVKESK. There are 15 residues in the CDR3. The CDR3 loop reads CASSQDLLLGDTQYF.

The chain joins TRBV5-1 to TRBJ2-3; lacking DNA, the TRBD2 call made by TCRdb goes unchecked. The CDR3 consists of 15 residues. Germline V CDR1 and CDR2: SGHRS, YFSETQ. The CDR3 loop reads CASSPGTSVKDTQYF.

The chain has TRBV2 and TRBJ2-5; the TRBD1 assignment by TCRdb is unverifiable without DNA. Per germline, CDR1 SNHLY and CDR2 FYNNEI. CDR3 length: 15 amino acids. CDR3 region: CASSGVTGLIETQYF.

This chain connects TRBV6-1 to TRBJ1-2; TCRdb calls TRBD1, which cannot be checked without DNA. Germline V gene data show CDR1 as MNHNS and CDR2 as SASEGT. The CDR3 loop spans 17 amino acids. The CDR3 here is CASSFVWDGQGEKDYTF.

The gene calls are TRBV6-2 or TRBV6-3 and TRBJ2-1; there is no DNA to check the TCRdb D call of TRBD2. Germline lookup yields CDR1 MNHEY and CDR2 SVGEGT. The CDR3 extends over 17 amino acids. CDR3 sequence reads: CASSPIMTSGSRNEQFF.

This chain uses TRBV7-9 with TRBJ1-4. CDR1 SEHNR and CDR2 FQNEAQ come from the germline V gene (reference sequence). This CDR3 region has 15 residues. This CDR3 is CASSPYLATNEKLFF.